This T cell receptor (beta chain) is from a study of T cell responses to AZD1222 COVID-19 vaccine. The repertoire was sequenced with immunoSEQ multiplex PCR; TCRdb's copy has only in-frame clones and lacks some. The data hold roughly 130,000 clones, with 88% observed a single time. On this clone: Antigen unknown.

The CDR3 extends over 15 amino acids. Losses at the gene ends were 3 bases for V and 2 bases for J; bases not matched to a gene: 3. Germline V CDR1 and CDR2: LGHDT, YNNKEL (reference sequence). Study outcomes and limitations: Per reports, nearly half of all spike-specific TCRs target regions that are unmutated in variants. Most donors were white British and more were female, and clonal diversity was possibly underestimated. Spike-specific TCR breadth and depth were elevated following two AZD1222 doses. CD4 TCRs linked to vaccination spanned spike, dominating at 160-218 and 743-854.

The specimen was peripheral blood, collected on day 0 of MenACWY control vaccination. This chain uses TRBV3-1 (or the pseudogene TRBV3-2) with TRBJ2-7; 11 positions agree with TRBD1. This sequence originates from an adult in good health. CDR3 protein: CASSQDRGRTYEQYF. The DNA for the CDR3 is TGTGCCAGCAGCCAGGACAGGGGGCGTACCTACGAGCAGTACTTC.